Presented here are 10 T cell receptor beta chains from one specimen sequenced in a study of T-cell reconstitution after alpha-beta-depleted transplantation in children. For TCRbeta, the library was prepared with unique molecular identifiers. TCRdb used MiXCR to reprocess the PCR reads, holding one entry per CDR3 protein. The top ten clones hold more than 2% of a sample with around 480,000 distinct CDR3 sequences, around a third of them seen once. The starting material was PBMCs from the stem cell graft donor, obtained from the stem cell graft. These receptors all stem from a human donor who donated a stem cell graft to a child with aplastic anemia.

The V and J genes are TRBV12-3 or TRBV12-4 and TRBJ2-6; D possibly corresponds to TRBD1 (6 bases). V shed 2 bases and J shed 3 bases, with 8 bases lying between them. This CDR3 region has 15 residues. The DNA for the CDR3 is TGTGCCAGCAGTTTAAGACAGGTTGGGGCCAACGTCCTGACTTTC. It translates to CASSLRQVGANVLTF.

This chain links TRBV9 with TRBJ2-7; 7 bases match TRBD1. This CDR3 contains 16 residues. With 0 bases clipped from V and 5 bases from J, the junction kept 11 bases outside the gene matches. Germline V gene data show CDR1 as SGDLS and CDR2 as YYNGEE. CDR3 region: CASSVATTGPRDEQYF. CDR3 DNA sequence: TGTGCCAGCAGCGTAGCTACGACAGGGCCTAGGGACGAGCAGTACTTC.

The chain employs TRBV7-8 and TRBJ1-1; no clear D. CDR1 is SGHVS and CDR2 is FQNEAQ in the germline V gene. Between the trimmed V and J ends, which lost 2 bases and 7 bases, there was a span of 5 bases. CDR3 length: 11 amino acids. DNA of the CDR3: TGTGCCAGCAGCTTAAGTCATGAAGCTTTCTTT. This translates into CASSLSHEAFF.

The V call is TRBV7-2, the J call TRBJ2-7; TRBD2 is a possible D gene (5 bases). Germline V gives CDR1 SGHTA, CDR2 FQGNSA. Trimming left V 6 bases short and J 8 bases short, with 11 bases between. This CDR3 is 11 amino acids long. This chain's CDR3 is CASRSGEKQYF. The DNA of the CDR3 is TGTGCCAGCAGGAGTGGGGAGAAGCAGTACTTC.

This clonotype was counted only a few times. This chain joins TRBV19 and TRBJ1-4, with D perhaps matching TRBD1 (5 bases). Deletions cut 4 bases from V and 5 bases from J, with 8 bases between. Germline V gene data show CDR1 as LNHDA and CDR2 as SQIVND (reference sequence). This CDR3 contains 13 residues. The CDR3 protein is CASSTRTNEKLFF. The CDR3 DNA reads as TGTGCCAGTAGTACGCGGACAAATGAAAAACTGTTTTTT. The full variable domain, its missing parts supplied by reference TRBV19 and TRBJ1-4, is DGGITQSPKYLFRKEGQNVTLSCEQNLNHDAMYWYRQDPGQGLRLIYYSQIVNDFQKGDIAEGYSVSREKKESFPLTVTSAQKNPTAFYLCASSTRTNEKLFFGSGTQLSVL.

The chain couples TRBV7-8 to TRBJ1-2, with D uncertain. The V and J ends lost 5 bases and 8 bases respectively, with 15 bases between them. Looked up from germline, CDR1 is SGHVS and CDR2 is FQNEAQ. This CDR3 is built from 13 residues. The CDR3 protein is CASSANRLSGYTF. In nucleotides, the CDR3 is TGTGCCAGCAGCGCGAATAGGCTCTCCGGCTACACCTTC.

The V gene is TRBV20-1, the J gene TRBJ2-3; D is ambiguous. There are 16 residues in the CDR3. V was clipped by 0 bases and J by 6 bases, with 19 bases between them. The germline gives CDR1 DFQATT, CDR2 SNEGSKA (reference sequence). Here the CDR3 DNA reads TGCAGTGCTAGAGATGGGCTAGTCTTTGTCCCGGATACGCAGTATTTT. Amino acids: CSARDGLVFVPDTQYF.

The chain carries TRBV29-1 and TRBJ2-3; 11 bases fit TRBD2. Germline V gene sequence: CDR1 SQVTM, CDR2 ANQGSEA. Trimming at V came to 3 bases and at J to 3 bases, leaving 8 bases not matched to a gene. The CDR3 has 16 amino acids. The CDR3 DNA reads as TGCAGCGTTGACGGCGCTAGCGGGAGGCATACAGATACGCAGTATTTT. As protein: CSVDGASGRHTDTQYF.

The chain is built from TRBV12-3 or TRBV12-4 and TRBJ2-2; no clear D gene. Trimming shortened V by 2 bases and J by 6 bases, and 10 bases separated the two germline ends. The CDR3 runs 14 residues. The CDR3 here is CASSLKGPAGELFF. In nucleotides, the CDR3 is TGTGCCAGCAGTTTAAAGGGTCCCGCCGGGGAGCTGTTTTTT.

This sequence joins TRBV29-1 and TRBJ1-1, with a weak D call TRBD1 (6 bases). Germline assignment: CDR1 SQVTM and CDR2 ANQGSEA. Trimming stripped 6 bases from V and 5 bases from J, with 10 bases between. CDR3 length equals 11 residues. The CDR3 DNA is TGCAGCGTAGCCAGGGGTACTGAAGCTTTCTTT. Its protein is CSVARGTEAFF. The entire variable domain, with the rest obtained from reference TRBV29-1 and TRBJ1-1, is as follows: SAVISQKPSRDICQRGTSLTIQCQVDSQVTMMFWYRQQPGQSLTLIATANQGSEATYESGFVIDKFPISRPNLTFSTLTVSNMSPEDSSIYLCSVARGTEAFFGQGTRLTVV.